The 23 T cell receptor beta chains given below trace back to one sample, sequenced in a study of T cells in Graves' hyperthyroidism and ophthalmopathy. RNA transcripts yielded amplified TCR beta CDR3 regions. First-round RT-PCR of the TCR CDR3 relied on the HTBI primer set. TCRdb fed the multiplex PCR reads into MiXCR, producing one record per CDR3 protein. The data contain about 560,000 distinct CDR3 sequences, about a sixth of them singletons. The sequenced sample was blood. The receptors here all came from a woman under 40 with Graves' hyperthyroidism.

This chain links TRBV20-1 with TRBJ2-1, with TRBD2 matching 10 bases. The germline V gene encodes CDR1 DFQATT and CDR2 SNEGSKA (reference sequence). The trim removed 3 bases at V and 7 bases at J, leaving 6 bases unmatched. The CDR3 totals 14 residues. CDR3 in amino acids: CSARTGLARNEQFF. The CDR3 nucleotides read TGCAGTGCTAGGACGGGACTAGCGAGGAATGAGCAGTTCTTC.

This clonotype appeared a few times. CDR3 nucleotide sequence: TGCAGTGCTAGAGATCGGGGGGGAGTGGGTGAGCAGTTCTTC. It is translated as CSARDRGGVGEQFF. The chain joins TRBV20-1 to TRBJ2-1; 8 bases are shared with TRBD2. The CDR3 covers 14 residues. Unmatched junction bases numbered 7, after V lost 0 bases and J lost 9 bases. In germline, CDR1 is DFQATT, CDR2 SNEGSKA (reference sequence).

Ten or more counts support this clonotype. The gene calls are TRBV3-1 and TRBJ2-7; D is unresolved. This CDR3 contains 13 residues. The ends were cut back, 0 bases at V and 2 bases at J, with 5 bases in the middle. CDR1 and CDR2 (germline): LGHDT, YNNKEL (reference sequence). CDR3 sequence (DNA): TGTGCCAGCAGCCAAGATGGGCCCTACGAGCAGTACTTC. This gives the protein CASSQDGPYEQYF.

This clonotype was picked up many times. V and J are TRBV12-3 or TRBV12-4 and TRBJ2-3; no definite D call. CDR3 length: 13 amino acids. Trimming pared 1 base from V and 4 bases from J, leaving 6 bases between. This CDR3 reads CASSLGRADTQYF. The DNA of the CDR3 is TGTGCCAGCAGTTTAGGCCGGGCAGATACGCAGTATTTT.

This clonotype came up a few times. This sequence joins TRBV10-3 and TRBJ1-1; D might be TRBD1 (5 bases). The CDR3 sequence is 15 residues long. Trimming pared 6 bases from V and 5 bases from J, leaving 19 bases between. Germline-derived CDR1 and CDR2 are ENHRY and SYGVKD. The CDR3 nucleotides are TGTGCCATCAGGACCTCTGGACACGCAGAAACTGAAGCTTTCTTT. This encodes CAIRTSGHAETEAFF.

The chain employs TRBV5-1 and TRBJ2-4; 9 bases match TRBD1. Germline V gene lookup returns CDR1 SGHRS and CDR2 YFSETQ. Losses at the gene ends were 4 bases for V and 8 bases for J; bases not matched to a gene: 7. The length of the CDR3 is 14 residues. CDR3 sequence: CASSAGQGRDIQYF. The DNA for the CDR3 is TGCGCCAGCAGCGCGGGACAGGGTAGAGACATTCAGTACTTC.

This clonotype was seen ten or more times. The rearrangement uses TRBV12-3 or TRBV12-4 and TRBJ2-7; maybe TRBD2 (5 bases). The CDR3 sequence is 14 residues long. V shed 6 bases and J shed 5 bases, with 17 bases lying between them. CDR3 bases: TGTGCCAGCAGCGAACTGAAGGGAGCCCACGAGCAGTACTTC. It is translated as CASSELKGAHEQYF.

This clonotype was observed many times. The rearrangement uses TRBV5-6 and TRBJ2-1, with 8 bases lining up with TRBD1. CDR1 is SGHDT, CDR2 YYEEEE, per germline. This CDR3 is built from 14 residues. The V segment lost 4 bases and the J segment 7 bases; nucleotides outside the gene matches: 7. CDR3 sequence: CASSLRGQGNEQFF. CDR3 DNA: TGTGCCAGCAGCCTGAGAGGACAGGGAAATGAGCAGTTCTTC.

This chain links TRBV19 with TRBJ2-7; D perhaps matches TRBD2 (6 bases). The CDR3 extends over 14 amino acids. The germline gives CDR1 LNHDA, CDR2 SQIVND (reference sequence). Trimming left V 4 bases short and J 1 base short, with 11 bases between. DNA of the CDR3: TGTGCCAGTAGTACGGGACTGAATTCCTACGAGCAGTACTTC. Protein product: CASSTGLNSYEQYF.

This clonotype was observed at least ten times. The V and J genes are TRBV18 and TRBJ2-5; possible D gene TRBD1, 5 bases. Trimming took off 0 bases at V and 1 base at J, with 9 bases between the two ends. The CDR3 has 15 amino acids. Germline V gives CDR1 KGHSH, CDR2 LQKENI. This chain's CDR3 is CASSPPSQVQETQYF. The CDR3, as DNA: TGTGCCAGCTCACCACCCTCACAGGTCCAAGAGACCCAGTACTTC.

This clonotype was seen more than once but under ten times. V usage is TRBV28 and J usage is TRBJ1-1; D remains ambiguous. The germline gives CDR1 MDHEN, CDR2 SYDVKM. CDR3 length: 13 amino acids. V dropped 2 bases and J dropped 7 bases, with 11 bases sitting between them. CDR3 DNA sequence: TGTGCCAGCAGTTTAACCCCACGGGGTGAAGCTTTCTTT. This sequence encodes CASSLTPRGEAFF.

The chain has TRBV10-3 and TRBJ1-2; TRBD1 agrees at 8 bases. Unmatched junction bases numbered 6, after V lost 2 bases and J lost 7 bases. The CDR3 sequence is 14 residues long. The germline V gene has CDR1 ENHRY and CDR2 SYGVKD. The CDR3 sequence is CAISETGGISGYTF. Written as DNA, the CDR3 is TGTGCCATCAGTGAGACAGGGGGTATTTCTGGCTACACCTTC.

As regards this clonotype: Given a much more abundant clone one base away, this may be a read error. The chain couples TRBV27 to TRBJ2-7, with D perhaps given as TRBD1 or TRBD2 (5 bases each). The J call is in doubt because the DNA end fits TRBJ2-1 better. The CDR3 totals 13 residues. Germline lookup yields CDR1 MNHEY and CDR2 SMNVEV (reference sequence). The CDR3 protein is CASRPGSSYEQFF. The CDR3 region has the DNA TGTGCCAGCAGACCAGGGAGCTCCTACGAGCAGTTCTTC.

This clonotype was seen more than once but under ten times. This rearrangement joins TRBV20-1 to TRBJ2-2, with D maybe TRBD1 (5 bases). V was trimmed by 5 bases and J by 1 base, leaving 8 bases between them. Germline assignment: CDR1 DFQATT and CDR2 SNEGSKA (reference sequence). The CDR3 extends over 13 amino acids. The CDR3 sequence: CSAPDRNTGELFF. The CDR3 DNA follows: TGCAGTGCTCCCGACAGGAACACCGGGGAGCTGTTTTTT.

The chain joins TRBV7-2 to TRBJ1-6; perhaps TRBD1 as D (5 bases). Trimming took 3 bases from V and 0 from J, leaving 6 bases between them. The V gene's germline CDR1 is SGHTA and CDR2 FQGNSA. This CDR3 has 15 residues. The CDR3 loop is CASSFDSSYNSPLHF. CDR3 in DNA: TGTGCCAGCAGCTTTGACAGCTCCTATAATTCACCCCTCCACTTT.

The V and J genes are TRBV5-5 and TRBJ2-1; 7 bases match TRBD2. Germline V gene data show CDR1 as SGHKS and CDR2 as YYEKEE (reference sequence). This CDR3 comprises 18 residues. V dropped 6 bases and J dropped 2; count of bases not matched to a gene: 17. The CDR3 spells CASIAGAFISPTYNEQFF. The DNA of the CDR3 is TGTGCCAGCATCGCGGGAGCCTTTATATCCCCGACCTACAATGAGCAGTTCTTC.

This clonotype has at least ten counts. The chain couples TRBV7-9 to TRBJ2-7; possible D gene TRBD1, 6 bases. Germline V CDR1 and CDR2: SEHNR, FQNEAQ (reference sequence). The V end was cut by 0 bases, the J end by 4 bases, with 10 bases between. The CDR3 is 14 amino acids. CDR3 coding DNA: TGTGCCAGCAGCTTAGCGGGGGCAGAATACGAGCAGTACTTC. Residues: CASSLAGAEYEQYF.

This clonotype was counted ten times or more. The CDR3 sequence is CASRPWVAGGPDGELFF. The CDR3 DNA reads as TGTGCCAGCAGACCCTGGGTAGCGGGAGGGCCAGACGGGGAGCTGTTTTTT. The V gene is TRBV12-3 or TRBV12-4, the J gene TRBJ2-2, with 11 bases matching TRBD2. V shed 6 bases and J 7 bases; nucleotides not matched to a gene: 13. CDR3 size: 17 residues.

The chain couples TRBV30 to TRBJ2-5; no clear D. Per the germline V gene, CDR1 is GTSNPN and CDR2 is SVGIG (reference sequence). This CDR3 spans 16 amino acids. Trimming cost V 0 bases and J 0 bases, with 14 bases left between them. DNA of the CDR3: TGTGCCTGGAGTGTACCCGGAGACGCGTACCAAGAGACCCAGTACTTC. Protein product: CAWSVPGDAYQETQYF.

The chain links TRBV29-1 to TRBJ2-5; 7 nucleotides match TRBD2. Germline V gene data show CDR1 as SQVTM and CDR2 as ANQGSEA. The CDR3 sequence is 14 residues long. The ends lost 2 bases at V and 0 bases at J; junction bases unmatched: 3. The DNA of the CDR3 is TGCAGCGTTGAACTAGCGGAGTACCAAGAGACCCAGTACTTC. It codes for CSVELAEYQETQYF. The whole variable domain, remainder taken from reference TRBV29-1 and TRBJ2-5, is SAVISQKPSRDICQRGTSLTIQCQVDSQVTMMFWYRQQPGQSLTLIATANQGSEATYESGFVIDKFPISRPNLTFSTLTVSNMSPEDSSIYLCSVELAEYQETQYFGPGTRLLVL.

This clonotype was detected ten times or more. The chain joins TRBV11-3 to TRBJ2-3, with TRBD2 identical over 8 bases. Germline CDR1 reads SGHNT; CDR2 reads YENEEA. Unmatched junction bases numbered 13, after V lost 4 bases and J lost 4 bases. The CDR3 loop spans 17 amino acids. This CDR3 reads CASSSGLVSTWADTQYF. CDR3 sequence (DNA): TGTGCCAGCAGCTCGGGACTAGTTAGTACCTGGGCAGATACGCAGTATTTT.

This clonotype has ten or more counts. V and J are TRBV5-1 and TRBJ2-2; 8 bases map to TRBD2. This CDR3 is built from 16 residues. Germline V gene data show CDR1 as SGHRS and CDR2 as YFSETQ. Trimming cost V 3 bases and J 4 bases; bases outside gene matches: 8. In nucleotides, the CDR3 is TGCGCCAGCAGCTCTTCACTAGCGGCGAGCACCGGGGAGCTGTTTTTT. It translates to CASSSSLAASTGELFF. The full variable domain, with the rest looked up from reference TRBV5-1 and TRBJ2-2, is KAGVTQTPRYLIKTRGQQVTLSCSPISGHRSVSWYQQTPGQGLQFLFEYFSETQRNKGNFPGRFSGRQFSNSRSEMNVSTLELGDSALYLCASSSSLAASTGELFFGEGSRLTVL.

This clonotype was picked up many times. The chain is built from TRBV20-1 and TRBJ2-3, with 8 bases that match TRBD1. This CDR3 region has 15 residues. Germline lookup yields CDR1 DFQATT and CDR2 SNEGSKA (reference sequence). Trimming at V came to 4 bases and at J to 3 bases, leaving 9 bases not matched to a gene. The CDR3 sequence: CSATADRVWTDTQYF. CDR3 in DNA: TGCAGTGCTACCGCGGACAGGGTGTGGACAGATACGCAGTATTTT.